This TCR beta chain was documented in a study of shared clonotypes between healthy human individuals. Across the study: Two women and a few men aged 18 to 49 served as donors.

This CDR3 has 19 amino acids. Germline CDR1 reads MNHNS; CDR2 reads SASEGT. J gave up 4 bases and V 0 bases, and 11 bases lay outside the gene matches. For every subset, genomic DNA was evenly distributed across several immunoSEQ plates. Replicate PCRs run on sorted subsets employed 200 ng DNA, approximately 30,000 T cell genomes. Method: immunoSEQ multiplex PCR; TCRdb's copy keeps in-frame clones and lacks some. The sample holds about 1.5 million clones, 95% to 99% seen once. All donors qualified as healthy HIV-negative adults and had experienced no recent acute infections or vaccinations. V usage is TRBV6-1 and J usage is TRBJ2-7, with 14 bases fitting TRBD2. The sequence derives from a man between 25 and 39 years old in good health. Sequenced material: naive CD4+ T cells sorted from blood. Sample subset: CD45RA+ positively selected. In DNA, the CDR3 is TGTGCCAGCAGTGAAGCTGGGACTAGCGGGAGTGCGAATATGTACGAGCAGTACTTC. Translating it yields CASSEAGTSGSANMYEQYF.